The following is a T cell receptor beta chain sequence with its context. This receptor's antigen is unknown. The record has no base qualities; no much larger clone is one base away. The CDR1 and CDR2 encoded by the germline V gene are SGHDT and YYEEEE. The CDR3 spans 11 residues, from the cysteine through the phenylalanine. Here the CDR3 DNA is all that survives: 33 bases in frame from base 1. Trimming leaves V shorter by 3 bases and J shorter by 9 bases, with the junction holding 1 base beyond the gene matches. This sample is drawn from a study of beta chain features in type 1 diabetes (dated by TCRdb to the late 2010s). As for the study more broadly: Mean age, gender distribution, total cell number and subset yield were not different between patients and healthy donors. Whereas all 30 or so donors provided naive and central memory subsets, regulatory and stem cell-like memory subsets were isolated from just 8 patients and roughly 8 healthy donors. In the study, TCRB repertoires of sorted circulating CD4+ T cell subsets from recently diagnosed type 1 diabetes patients were compared with those of matched healthy donors. A total of approximately 110,000,000 sorted cells were examined across all samples, and a strong correlation was observed between cell number per subset and RNA yield.

The research as a whole found: Naive, central memory and regulatory TCRB repertoires appeared to be more alike among patients than among healthy donors. Shorter templates might be favored by PCR, yet because patient and control samples were amplified and corrected together, any such skew would affect both groups equally. Type 1 diabetes patients showed a moderate but significant shortening of TCRB CDR3 length in all four CD4+ subsets. At VDJ recombination sites, patients with type 1 diabetes made fewer insertions and deleted more nucleotides, a pattern implying thymic rearrangement abnormalities. Because cDNA was sequenced instead of genomic DNA, activated cells with high expression could be over-represented, although the groups did not differ in activation or CD3 levels. Because small numbers of individuals were included in the HLA sub-analyses, any influence of HLA type on TCRB rearrangement was left unresolved.

Each donor gave one peripheral blood draw, approximately 0.11 L on average, collected into heparinised tubes. A BD FACSAria II and a panel including CD45RO, CCR7, CD25, CD127, CD95 and CD27 were used to sort naive, central memory, regulatory and stem cell-like memory CD4+ T cells. Every sorted population had a purity above 95%. Right away, PBMCs were isolated by Lymphoprep density gradient centrifugation and were stained directly, with no culture step. Samples were stained and sorted in pairs, with one healthy donor and one patient per experiment, so that batch effects were minimized. The entire isolated RNA was reverse transcribed using the High Capacity cDNA Reverse Transcription Kit, and thus expressed TCRB transcripts were sequenced. Deep immunoSEQ sequencing was applied to naive, central memory and regulatory T cell samples, giving an average of roughly 3.5 million total reads per sample. Sorted cells were lysed in RLT buffer and RNA was extracted with DNase-treated RNeasy Micro or Mini kits, depending on cell number. To prevent cross-contamination, each cell subset was processed individually, whereas patient and healthy donor samples were processed jointly. The immunoSEQ multiplex PCR was used to amplify TCRB sequences from cDNA, generating 87-bp fragments that spanned the CDR3 region. Sequencing of the amplicons was performed on the Illumina HiSeq platform. The study's own analysis went as follows. PCR bias was computationally corrected using synthetic template baselines, reads within Hamming distance 2 were collapsed, and singletons that could not be merged were discarded. By aligning reads against IMGT, V, D and J genes, CDR3 length, and insertions or deletions at six rearrangement sites were assigned. Within each subset, clonotype counts were normalized to the number of sorted cells before true diversity and Gini coefficients were calculated with the tcR R package. Repertoire sharing was quantified using the overlap coefficient calculated on TCRB nucleotide sequences. Not all clones reach the TCRdb copy of this immuneACCESS table, which keeps in-frame sequences only. Checked studies attribute under half of the gap to unresolved V genes and leave the rest unexplained. Clone size and V and J calls were adopted from that table, with D and trimming inferred from the DNA. The sample records 150,000 to 190,000 clones, 11% of which are singletons. Together, the top ten hold roughly 2% of the sample.

The chain was built from TRBV5-6 and TRBJ2-3, and 7 junction bases match TRBD1. The sequenced sample consisted of central memory CD4+ T cells from blood. This TCR was sampled from a man aged 18 to 29 in good health. Here is the DNA: TGTGCCAGCAGCTGGGACAGAACGCAGTATTTT. The resulting protein is CASSWDRTQYF.